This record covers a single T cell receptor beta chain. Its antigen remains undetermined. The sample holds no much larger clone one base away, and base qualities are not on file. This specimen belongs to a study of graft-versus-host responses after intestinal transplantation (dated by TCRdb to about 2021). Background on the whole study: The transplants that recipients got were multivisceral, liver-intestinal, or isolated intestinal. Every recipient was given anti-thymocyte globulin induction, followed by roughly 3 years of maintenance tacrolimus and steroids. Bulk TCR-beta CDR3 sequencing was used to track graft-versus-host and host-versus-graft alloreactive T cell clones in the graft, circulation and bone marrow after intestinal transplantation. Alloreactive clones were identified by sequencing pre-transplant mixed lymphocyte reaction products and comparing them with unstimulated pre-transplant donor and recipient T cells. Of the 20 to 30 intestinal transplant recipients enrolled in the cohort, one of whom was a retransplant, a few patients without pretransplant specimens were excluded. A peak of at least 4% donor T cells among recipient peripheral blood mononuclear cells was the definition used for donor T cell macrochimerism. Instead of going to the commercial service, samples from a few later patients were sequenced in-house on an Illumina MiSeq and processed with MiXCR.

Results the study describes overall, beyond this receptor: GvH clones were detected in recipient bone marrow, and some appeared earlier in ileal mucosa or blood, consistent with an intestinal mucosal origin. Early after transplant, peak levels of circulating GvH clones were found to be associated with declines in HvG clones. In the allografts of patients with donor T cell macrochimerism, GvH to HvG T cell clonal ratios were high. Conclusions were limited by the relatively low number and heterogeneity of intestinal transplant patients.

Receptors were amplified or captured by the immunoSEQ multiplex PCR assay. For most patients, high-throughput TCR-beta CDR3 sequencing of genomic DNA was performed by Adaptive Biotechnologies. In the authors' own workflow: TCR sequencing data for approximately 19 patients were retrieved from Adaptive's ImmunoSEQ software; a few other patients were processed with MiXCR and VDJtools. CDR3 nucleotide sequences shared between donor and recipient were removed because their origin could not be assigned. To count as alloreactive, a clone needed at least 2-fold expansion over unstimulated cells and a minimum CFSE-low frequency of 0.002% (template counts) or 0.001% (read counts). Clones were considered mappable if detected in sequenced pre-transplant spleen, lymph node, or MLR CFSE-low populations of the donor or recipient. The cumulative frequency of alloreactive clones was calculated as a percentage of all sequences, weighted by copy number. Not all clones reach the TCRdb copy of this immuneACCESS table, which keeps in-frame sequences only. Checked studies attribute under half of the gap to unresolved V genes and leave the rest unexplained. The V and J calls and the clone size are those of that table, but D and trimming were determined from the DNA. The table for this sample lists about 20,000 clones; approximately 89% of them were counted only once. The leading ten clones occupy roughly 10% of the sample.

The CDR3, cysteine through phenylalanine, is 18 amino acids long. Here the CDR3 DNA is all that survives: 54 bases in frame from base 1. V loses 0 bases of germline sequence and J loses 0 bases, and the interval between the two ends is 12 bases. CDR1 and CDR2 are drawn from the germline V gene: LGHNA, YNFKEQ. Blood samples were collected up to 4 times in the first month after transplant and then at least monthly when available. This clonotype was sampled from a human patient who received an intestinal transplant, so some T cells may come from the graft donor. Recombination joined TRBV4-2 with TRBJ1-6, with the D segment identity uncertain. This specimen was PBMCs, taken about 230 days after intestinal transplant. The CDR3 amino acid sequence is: CASSQDRTGRSYNSPLHF. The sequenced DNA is TGTGCCAGCAGCCAAGACCGAACGGGCCGCTCCTATAATTCACCCCTCCACTTT.